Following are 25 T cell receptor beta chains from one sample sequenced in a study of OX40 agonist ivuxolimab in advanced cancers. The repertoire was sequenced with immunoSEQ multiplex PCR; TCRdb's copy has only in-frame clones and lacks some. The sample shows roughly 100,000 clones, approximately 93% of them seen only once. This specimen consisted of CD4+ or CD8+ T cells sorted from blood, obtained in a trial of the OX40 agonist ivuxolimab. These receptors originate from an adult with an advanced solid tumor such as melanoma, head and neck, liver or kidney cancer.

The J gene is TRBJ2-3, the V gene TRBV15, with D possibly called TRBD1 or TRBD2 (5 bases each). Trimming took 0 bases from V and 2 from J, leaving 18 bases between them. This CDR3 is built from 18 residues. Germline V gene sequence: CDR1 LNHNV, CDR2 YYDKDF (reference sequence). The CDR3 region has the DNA TGTGCCACCAGCAGAGATAAGGGGACCCGAACCCTCACAGATACGCAGTATTTT. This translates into CATSRDKGTRTLTDTQYF.

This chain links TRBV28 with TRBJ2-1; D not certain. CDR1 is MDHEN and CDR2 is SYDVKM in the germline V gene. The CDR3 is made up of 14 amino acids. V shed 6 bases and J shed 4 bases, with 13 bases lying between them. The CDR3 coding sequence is TGTGCCAGCAGCCCCCCCGGTCCTTACAATGAGCAGTTCTTC. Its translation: CASSPPGPYNEQFF. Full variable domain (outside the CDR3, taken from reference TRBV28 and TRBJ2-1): DVKVTQSSRYLVKRTGEKVFLECVQDMDHENMFWYRQDPGLGLRLIYFSYDVKMKEKGDIPEGYSVSREKKERFSLILESASTNQTSMYLCASSPPGPYNEQFFGPGTRLTVL.

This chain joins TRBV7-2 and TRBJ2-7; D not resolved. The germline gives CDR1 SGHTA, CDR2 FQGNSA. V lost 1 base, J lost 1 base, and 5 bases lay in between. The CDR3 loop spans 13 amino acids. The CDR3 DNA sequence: TGTGCCAGCAGCTTAGTGCAGTCCTACGAGCAGTACTTC. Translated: CASSLVQSYEQYF.

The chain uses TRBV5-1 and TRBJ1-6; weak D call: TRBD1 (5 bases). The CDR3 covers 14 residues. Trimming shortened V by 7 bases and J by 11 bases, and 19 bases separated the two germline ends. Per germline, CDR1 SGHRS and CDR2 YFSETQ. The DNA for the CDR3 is TGCGCCAGCTCCCTCCAGCCGGTGACAGCACCCCTCCACTTT. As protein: CASSLQPVTAPLHF.

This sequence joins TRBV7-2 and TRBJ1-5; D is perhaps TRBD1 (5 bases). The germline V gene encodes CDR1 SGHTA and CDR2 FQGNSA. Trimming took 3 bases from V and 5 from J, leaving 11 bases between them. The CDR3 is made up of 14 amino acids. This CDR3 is CASSFRDGYQPQHF. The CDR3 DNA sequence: TGTGCCAGCAGCTTTAGGGACGGATATCAGCCCCAGCATTTT. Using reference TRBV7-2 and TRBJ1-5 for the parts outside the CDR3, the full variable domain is GAGVSQSPSNKVTEKGKDVELRCDPISGHTALYWYRQSLGQGLEFLIYFQGNSAPDKSGLPSDRFSAERTGGSVSTLTIQRTQQEDSAVYLCASSFRDGYQPQHFGDGTRLSIL.

CDR3 nucleotide sequence: TGTGCCAGCAGTTACAGTAGGCTTAATTCACCCCTCCACTTT. Translation: CASSYSRLNSPLHF. The chain uses TRBV6-6 and TRBJ1-6; D is undetermined. CDR1 and CDR2 (germline): MNHNY, SVGAGI (reference sequence). The V end was cut by 2 bases, the J end by 6 bases, with 8 bases between. This CDR3 is 14 amino acids long.

The CDR3 loop reads CAWGTGINTEAFF. The CDR3 DNA follows: TGTGCCTGGGGGACAGGCATAAACACTGAAGCTTTCTTT. The rearrangement uses TRBV30 and TRBJ1-1; TRBD1 agrees at 8 bases. From germline, CDR1 is GTSNPN and CDR2 SVGIG (reference sequence). The length of the CDR3 is 13 residues. Losses at the gene ends were 5 bases for V and 2 bases for J; bases not matched to a gene: 4.

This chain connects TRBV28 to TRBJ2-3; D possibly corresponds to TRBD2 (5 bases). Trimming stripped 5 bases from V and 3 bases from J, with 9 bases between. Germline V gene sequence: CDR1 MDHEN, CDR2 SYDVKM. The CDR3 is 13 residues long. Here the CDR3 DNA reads TGTGCCAGCAGTCGGGATTTGACAGATACGCAGTATTTT. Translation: CASSRDLTDTQYF.

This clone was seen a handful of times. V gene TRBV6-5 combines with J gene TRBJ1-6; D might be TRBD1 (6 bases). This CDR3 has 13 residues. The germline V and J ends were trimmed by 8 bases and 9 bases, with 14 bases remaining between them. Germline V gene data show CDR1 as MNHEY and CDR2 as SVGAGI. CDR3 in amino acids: CASGDRRFSPLHF. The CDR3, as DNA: TGTGCCAGCGGAGACAGGCGATTTTCACCCCTCCACTTT.

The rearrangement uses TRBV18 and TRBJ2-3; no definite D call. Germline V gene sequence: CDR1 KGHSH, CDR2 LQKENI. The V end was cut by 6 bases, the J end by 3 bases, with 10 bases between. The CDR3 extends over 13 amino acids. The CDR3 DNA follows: TGTGCCAGCTCCCTCGAAGAGACAGATACGCAGTATTTT. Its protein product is CASSLEETDTQYF. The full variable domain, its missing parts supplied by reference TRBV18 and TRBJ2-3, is NAGVMQNPRHLVRRRGQEARLRCSPMKGHSHVYWYRQLPEEGLKFMVYLQKENIIDESGMPKERFSAEFPKEGPSILRIQQVVRGDSAAYFCASSLEETDTQYFGPGTRLTVL.

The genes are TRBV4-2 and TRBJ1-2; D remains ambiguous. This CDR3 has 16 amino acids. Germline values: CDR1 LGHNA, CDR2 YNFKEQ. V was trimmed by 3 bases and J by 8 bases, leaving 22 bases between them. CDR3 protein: CASSHNLIVKEAGYTF. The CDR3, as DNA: TGTGCCAGCAGCCATAACCTTATCGTTAAGGAAGCGGGCTACACCTTC.

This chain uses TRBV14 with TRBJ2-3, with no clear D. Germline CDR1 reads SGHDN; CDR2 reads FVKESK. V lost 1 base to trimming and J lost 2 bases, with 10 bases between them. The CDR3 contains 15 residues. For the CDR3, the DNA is TGTGCCAGCAGCCAAGTCCGAACGCCCACAGATACGCAGTATTTT. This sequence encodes CASSQVRTPTDTQYF.

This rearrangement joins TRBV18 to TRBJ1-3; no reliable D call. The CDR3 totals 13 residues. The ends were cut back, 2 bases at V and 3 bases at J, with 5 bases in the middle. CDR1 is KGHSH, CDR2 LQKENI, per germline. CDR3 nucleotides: TGTGCCAGCTCACCATCGGGTGGAAACACCATATATTTT. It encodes CASSPSGGNTIYF.

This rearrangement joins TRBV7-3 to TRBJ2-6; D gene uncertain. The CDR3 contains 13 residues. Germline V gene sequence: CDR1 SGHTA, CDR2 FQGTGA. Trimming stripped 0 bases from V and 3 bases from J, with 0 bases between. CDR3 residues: CASSLTGANVLTF. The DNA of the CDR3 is TGTGCCAGCAGCTTAACTGGGGCCAACGTCCTGACTTTC.

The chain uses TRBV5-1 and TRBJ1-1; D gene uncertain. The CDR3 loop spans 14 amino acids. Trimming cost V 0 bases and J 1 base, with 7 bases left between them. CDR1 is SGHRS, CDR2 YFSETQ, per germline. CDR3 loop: CASSLGTGNTEAFF. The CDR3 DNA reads TGCGCCAGCAGCTTGGGAACGGGGAACACTGAAGCTTTCTTT.

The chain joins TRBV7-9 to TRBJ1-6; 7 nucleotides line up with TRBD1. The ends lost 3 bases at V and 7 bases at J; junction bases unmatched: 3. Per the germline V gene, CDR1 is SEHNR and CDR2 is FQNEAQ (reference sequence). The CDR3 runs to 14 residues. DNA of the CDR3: TGTGCCAGCAGCTTTACAGGGGTGAATTCACCCCTCCACTTT. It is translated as CASSFTGVNSPLHF.

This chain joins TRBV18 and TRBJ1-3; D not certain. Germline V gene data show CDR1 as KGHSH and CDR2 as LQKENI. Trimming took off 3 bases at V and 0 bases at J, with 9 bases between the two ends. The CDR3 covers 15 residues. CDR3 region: CASSPPVPSGNTIYF. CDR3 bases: TGTGCCAGCTCACCTCCAGTGCCCTCTGGAAACACCATATATTTT.

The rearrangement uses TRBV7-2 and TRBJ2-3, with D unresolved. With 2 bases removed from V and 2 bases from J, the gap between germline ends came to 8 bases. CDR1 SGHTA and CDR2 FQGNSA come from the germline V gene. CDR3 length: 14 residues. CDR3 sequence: CASSLQVFTDTQYF. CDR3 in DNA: TGTGCCAGCAGCTTACAGGTCTTCACAGATACGCAGTATTTT.

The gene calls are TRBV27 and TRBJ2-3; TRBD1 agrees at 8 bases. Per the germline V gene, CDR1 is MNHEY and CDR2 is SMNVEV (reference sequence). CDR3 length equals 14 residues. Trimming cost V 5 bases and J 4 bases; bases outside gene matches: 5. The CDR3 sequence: CASSPTGAADTQYF. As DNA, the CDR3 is TGTGCCAGCAGTCCGACAGGGGCTGCAGATACGCAGTATTTT.

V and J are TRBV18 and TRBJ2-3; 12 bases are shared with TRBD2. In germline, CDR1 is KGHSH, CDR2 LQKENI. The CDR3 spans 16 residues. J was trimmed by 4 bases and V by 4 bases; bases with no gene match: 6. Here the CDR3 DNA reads TGTGCCAGCTCACGCCTAGCGGGAGGGCCCTCAGATACGCAGTATTTT. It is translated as CASSRLAGGPSDTQYF.

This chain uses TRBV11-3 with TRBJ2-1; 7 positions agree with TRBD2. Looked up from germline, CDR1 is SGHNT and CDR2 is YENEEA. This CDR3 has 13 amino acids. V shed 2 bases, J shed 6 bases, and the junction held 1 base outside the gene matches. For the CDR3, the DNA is TGTGCCAGCAGCTTATTAGCGGGCAATGAGCAGTTCTTC. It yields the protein CASSLLAGNEQFF.

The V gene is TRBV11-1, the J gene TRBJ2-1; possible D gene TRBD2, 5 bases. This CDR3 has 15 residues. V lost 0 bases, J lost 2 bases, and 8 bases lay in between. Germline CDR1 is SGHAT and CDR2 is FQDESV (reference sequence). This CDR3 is CASSLAGVPYNEQFF. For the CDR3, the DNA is TGTGCCAGCAGCTTAGCGGGAGTTCCCTACAATGAGCAGTTCTTC.

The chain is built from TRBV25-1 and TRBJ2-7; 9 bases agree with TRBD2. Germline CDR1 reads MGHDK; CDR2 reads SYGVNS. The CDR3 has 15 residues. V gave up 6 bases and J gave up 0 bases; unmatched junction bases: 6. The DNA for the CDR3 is TGTGCCAGCAGGGGAGCGGGGGGCCTCTCCTACGAGCAGTACTTC. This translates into CASRGAGGLSYEQYF.

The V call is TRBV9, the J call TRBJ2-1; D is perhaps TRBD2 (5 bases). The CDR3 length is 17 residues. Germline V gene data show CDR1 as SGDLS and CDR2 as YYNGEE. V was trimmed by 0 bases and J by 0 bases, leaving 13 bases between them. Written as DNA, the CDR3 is TGTGCCAGCAGCGTAGTTGTACTAGTAAGCTCCTACAATGAGCAGTTCTTC. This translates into CASSVVVLVSSYNEQFF.

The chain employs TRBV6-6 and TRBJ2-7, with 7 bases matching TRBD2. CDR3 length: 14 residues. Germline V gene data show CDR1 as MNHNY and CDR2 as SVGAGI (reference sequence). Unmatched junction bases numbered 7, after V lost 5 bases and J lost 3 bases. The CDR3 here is CASSNRLADYEQYF. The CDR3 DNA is TGTGCCAGCAGTAACCGACTAGCAGACTACGAGCAGTACTTC.